This TCR beta chain originates from a study of cytomegalovirus exposure and HLA in healthy donors. Study details: An early data release held 70 million to 90 million unique TCRs from HLA-typed donors.

A word on this clone: As yet, its antigen is unknown.

Use of 60 Vbeta and 13 Jbeta primers characterized the PCR. The protocol was immunoSEQ multiplex PCR, while the TCRdb copy is restricted to in-frame clones and leaves out a portion. This table lists over 75,000 clones. The CDR3 contains 14 residues. V was shortened by 8 bases and J by 0 bases, with 14 bases between the two germline ends. Germline CDR1 is MNHNS and CDR2 is SASEGT. Study results and limitations: For TCR beta chains, V- and J-gene trimming was later linked to a missense DCLRE1C variant. The authors enumerated 150 to 200 TCR beta chains as linked to cytomegalovirus. Sequencing likely produced, as an artifact, a cluster of highly shared sequence variants.

This receptor was identified in a girl aged 5-17 years in good health and CMV-seropositive. Sequencing was done on a sample of PBMCs. The chain is built from TRBV6-1 and TRBJ2-7; D might be TRBD1 (6 bases). The chain's CDR3 is CASARTGISYEQYV. The CDR3, as DNA: TGTGCCAGCGCTCGCACAGGGATCTCCTACGAGCAGTACGTC.